Listed below are T cell receptor beta chains from one sample, sequenced in a study of blood T cell repertoires in COVID-19. Repertoires were generated with immunoSEQ multiplex PCR, while TCRdb's copy carries only in-frame clones and drops some. The sample lists almost 400,000 clones; 88% were seen once. Sequences were obtained from PBMCs or T cells enriched from blood (not recorded which). The receptor source for this set is a woman aged 30 to 39 with acute COVID-19. Each CDR3 is given with its conserved first and last residue. The D gene is left open where the match is weak. Not every row has a clone size; where given, it reads once, few, many or a size class.

TRBV10-2	.	.	TRBJ1-4	TGCGCCAGCAGTGAAAACAGGGCCACTTTCGGACTGTTTTTT	CASSENRATFGLFF
TRBV5-1	.	TRBD1	TRBJ2-1	TGCGCCAGCAGCTTGACAGGGGGCGGCCACAATGAGCAGTTCTTC	CASSLTGGGHNEQFF
TRBV3-1/TRBV3-2	.	.	TRBJ1-4	TGTGCCAGCAGCATCCTTGCGACTAATGAAAAACTGTTTTTT	CASSILATNEKLFF
TRBV7-9	.	TRBD1	TRBJ1-6	TGTGCCAGCAGCTTAAGGGACAGTGGTAATTCACCCCTCCACTTT	CASSLRDSGNSPLHF
TRBV27	.	.	TRBJ2-1	TGTGCCAGCAGTTATCGGAGCTCCTACAATGAGCAGTTCTTC	CASSYRSSYNEQFF
TRBV9	.	TRBD2	TRBJ2-7	TGTGCCAGCAGCGTTGTACTAGCGGGCGAGCAGTACTTC	CASSVVLAGEQYF
TRBV7-9	.	.	TRBJ1-6	TGTGCCAGCAGCTCCGGAGGGGGGGATAATTCACCCCTCCACTTT	CASSSGGGDNSPLHF
TRBV4-3	.	TRBD1	TRBJ1-4	TGCGCCAGCAGCCGAGGGGGACAGAAAAATGAAAAACTGTTTTTT	CASSRGGQKNEKLFF
TRBV7-2	.	.	TRBJ2-6	TGTGCCAGCAGCTCCGAGAGGGAGGCTGGGGCCAACGTCCTGACTTTC	CASSSEREAGANVLTF
TRBV2	.	.	TRBJ2-1	TGTGCCAGCAGTGAAAATAACGGCAATGAGCAGTTCTTC	CASSENNGNEQFF
TRBV7-3	.	.	TRBJ2-3	TGTGCCAGCAGCTTAGGGCTTACCACAGATACGCAGTATTTT	CASSLGLTTDTQYF
TRBV3-1/TRBV3-2	.	TRBD2	TRBJ2-5	TGTGCCAGCAGCCCGGGACTAGCGATCCAAGAGACCCAGTACTTC	CASSPGLAIQETQYF
TRBV24-1	.	.	TRBJ1-1	TGTGCCACCAGTGATAATCAGGATAACACTGAAGCTTTCTTT	CATSDNQDNTEAFF
TRBV15	.	.	TRBJ2-5	TGTGCCACCAGTTTCTCGCGGACATCACAAGAGACCCAGTACTTC	CATSFSRTSQETQYF
TRBV25-1	.	.	TRBJ1-1	TGTGCCAGCAGTGAGCCAACGACAGGGAACACTGAAGCTTTCTTT	CASSEPTTGNTEAFF
TRBV7-9	once	TRBD1	TRBJ1-1	TGTGCCAGCAGCTTATTTCCCCGGACAGGGCCAAGCGCTGAAGCTTTCTTT	CASSLFPRTGPSAEAFF
TRBV5-1	once	TRBD1	TRBJ1-2	TGCGCCAGCAGCCCGGGGACAGGGTATGGCTACACCTTC	CASSPGTGYGYTF
TRBV5-1	.	TRBD2	TRBJ2-3	TGCGCCAGCAGCTTAGTTAGCGGGGACGGTTCAGATACGCAGTATTTT	CASSLVSGDGSDTQYF
TRBV20-1	.	.	TRBJ1-1	TGCAGTGCTAGTAATGCAGGGGCCCGCCCTTTCTTT	CSASNAGARPFF
TRBV24-1	.	TRBD2	TRBJ2-7	TGTGCCACCAGTGGCCCGGGGGGAAGCTCCTACGAGCAGTACTTC	CATSGPGGSSYEQYF
TRBV3-1/TRBV3-2	.	.	TRBJ2-7	TGTGCCAGCAGCCAAGACAGGTCCCACGAGCAGTACTTC	CASSQDRSHEQYF
TRBV5-1	.	.	TRBJ1-3	TGCGCCAGCAGCTTTACAGCAGGGGCTGGAAACACCATATATTTT	CASSFTAGAGNTIYF
TRBV12-3/TRBV12-4	.	.	TRBJ2-7	TGTGCCAGCAGCCCGGACAGTCCCTACGAGCAGTACTTC	CASSPDSPYEQYF
TRBV6-2/TRBV6-3	.	TRBD1	TRBJ1-2	TGTGCCAGCAGTTACTCAACGGGACAGGGAGGCTATGGCTACACCTTC	CASSYSTGQGGYGYTF
TRBV7-9	.	.	TRBJ2-7	TGTGCCAGCAGCTTAACGGGACTCTCCTACGAGCAGTACTTC	CASSLTGLSYEQYF
TRBV19	.	TRBD1	TRBJ1-5	TGTGCCAGTAGTATAAAGGGACAGTCAGCCCAGCCCCAGCATTTT	CASSIKGQSAQPQHF
TRBV9	.	.	TRBJ2-3	TGTGCCAGCAGCGCCCTGGAGGGGCAGTGGACAGATACGCAGTATTTT	CASSALEGQWTDTQYF
TRBV7-9	.	.	TRBJ1-2	TGTGCCAGCAGTCGAGAGGGCTATGGCTACACCTTC	CASSREGYGYTF
TRBV7-8	.	.	TRBJ1-4	TGTGCCAGCAGCTTAAATGGCGGGAATGAAAAACTGTTTTTT	CASSLNGGNEKLFF
TRBV9	.	TRBD1	TRBJ2-6	TGTGCCAGCAGCGTAGGAATAGGACAGGGGACTCGGGGAGGGGCCAACGTCCTGACTTTC	CASSVGIGQGTRGGANVLTF
TRBV6-1	.	TRBD1	TRBJ1-2	TGTGCCAGCAGTGAAGAGGACCACAGGGGGCCATGGGGCTACACCTTC	CASSEEDHRGPWGYTF
TRBV5-1	.	.	TRBJ2-7	TGCGCCAGCAGCTTACGGGCAGGGGATGGCTACGAGCAGTACTTC	CASSLRAGDGYEQYF
TRBV7-9	.	.	TRBJ1-2	TGTGCCAGCAGCTCCCTGACAGAGGCTAACTATGGCTACACCTTC	CASSSLTEANYGYTF
TRBV19	once	TRBD1	TRBJ1-4	TGTGCCAGTAGTAAGACAGGGGGTAATGAAAAACTGTTTTTT	CASSKTGGNEKLFF
TRBV29-1	.	TRBD2	TRBJ2-1	TGCAGCGTTGAGAATCCTCTCCGGGGGGGTTTCAATGAGCAGTTCTTC	CSVENPLRGGFNEQFF
TRBV13	.	TRBD2	TRBJ2-1	TGTGCCAGCAGCTTCCGCCCGGGGGGGCCTTTCAATGAGCAGTTCTTC	CASSFRPGGPFNEQFF
TRBV5-1	.	.	TRBJ2-3	TGCGCCAGCAGCCCTCCCACTTTGACTAGCACAGATACGCAGTATTTT	CASSPPTLTSTDTQYF
TRBV2	.	.	TRBJ1-6	TGTGCCAGCAGTGAGGGAGGTACCTTCTATAATTCACCCCTCCACTTT	CASSEGGTFYNSPLHF
TRBV2	.	TRBD1	TRBJ1-2	TGTGCCAGCAGTTCTCGACAGGGTTCAGTCTATGGCTACACCTTC	CASSSRQGSVYGYTF